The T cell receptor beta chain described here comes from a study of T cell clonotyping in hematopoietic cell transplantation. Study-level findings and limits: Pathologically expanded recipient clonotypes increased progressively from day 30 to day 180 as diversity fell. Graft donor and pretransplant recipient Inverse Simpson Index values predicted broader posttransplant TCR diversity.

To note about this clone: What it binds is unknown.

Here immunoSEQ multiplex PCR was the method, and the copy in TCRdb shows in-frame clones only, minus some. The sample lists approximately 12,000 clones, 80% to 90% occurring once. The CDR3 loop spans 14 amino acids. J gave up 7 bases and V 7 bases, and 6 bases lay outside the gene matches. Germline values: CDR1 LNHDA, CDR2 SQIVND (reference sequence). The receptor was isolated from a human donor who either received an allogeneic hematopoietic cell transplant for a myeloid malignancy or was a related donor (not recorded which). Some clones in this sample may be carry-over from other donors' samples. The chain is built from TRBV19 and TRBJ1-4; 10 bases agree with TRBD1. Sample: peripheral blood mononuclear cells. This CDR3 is CASKGGTGVEKLFF. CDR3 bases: TGTGCCAGTAAAGGGGGGACAGGGGTTGAAAAACTGTTTTTT.